The entry below describes one T cell receptor beta chain. This specimen belongs to a study of Ad26.COV2.S vaccination and SARS-CoV-2 variants. Study background: Intramuscular Ad26.COV2.S doses were given once or twice, 56 days apart.

The treatment denotes: roughly 19 received Ad26.COV2.S at low or high dose, single or two shots; 5 received placebo; per-sample allocation not given. Samples analyzed were those drawn on day 63 after the first vaccine or placebo injection. An Ad26 vector was used to express Wuhan-strain SARS-CoV-2 spike as the vaccine. This CDR3 is built from 16 residues. The germline CDR1 and CDR2 sequences are SGDLS and YYNGEE. V shed 3 bases and J 0 bases; nucleotides not matched to a gene: 6. Generated by immunoSEQ multiplex PCR, the TCRdb table keeps only in-frame clones and is missing some. The data contain hundreds of thousands of clones, 89% of them seen just once; the ten biggest clones take up nearly 1.5%.

The chain links TRBV9 to TRBJ2-7, with TRBD2 matching over 10 bases. The sample consisted of peripheral blood, taken in a trial of Ad26.COV2.S vaccine versus placebo. The receptor was isolated from a person aged 18 to 59 who received the Ad26.COV2.S COVID-19 vaccine or a placebo. The CDR3 here is CASSERTSGSSYEQYF. CDR3 in DNA: TGTGCCAGCAGCGAAAGGACTAGCGGATCCTCCTACGAGCAGTACTTC. Filled out from reference TRBV9 and TRBJ2-7, the complete variable domain reads DSGVTQTPKHLITATGQRVTLRCSPRSGDLSVYWYQQSLDQGLQFLIQYYNGEERAKGNILERFSAQQFPDLHSELNLSSLELGDSALYFCASSERTSGSSYEQYFGPGTRLTVT.